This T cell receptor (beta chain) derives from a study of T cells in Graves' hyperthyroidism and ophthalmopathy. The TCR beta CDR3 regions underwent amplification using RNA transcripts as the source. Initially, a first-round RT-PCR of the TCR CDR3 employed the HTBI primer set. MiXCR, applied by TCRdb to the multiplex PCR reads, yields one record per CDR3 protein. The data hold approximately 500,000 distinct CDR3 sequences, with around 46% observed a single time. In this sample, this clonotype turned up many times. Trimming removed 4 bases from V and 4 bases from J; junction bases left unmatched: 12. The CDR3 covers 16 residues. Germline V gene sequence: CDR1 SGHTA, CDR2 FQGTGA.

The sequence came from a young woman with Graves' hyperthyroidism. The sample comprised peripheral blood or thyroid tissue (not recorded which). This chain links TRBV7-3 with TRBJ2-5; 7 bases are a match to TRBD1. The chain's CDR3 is CASSSGTATSRETQYF. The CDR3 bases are TGTGCCAGCAGCTCCGGGACAGCCACCTCGAGAGAGACCCAGTACTTC.